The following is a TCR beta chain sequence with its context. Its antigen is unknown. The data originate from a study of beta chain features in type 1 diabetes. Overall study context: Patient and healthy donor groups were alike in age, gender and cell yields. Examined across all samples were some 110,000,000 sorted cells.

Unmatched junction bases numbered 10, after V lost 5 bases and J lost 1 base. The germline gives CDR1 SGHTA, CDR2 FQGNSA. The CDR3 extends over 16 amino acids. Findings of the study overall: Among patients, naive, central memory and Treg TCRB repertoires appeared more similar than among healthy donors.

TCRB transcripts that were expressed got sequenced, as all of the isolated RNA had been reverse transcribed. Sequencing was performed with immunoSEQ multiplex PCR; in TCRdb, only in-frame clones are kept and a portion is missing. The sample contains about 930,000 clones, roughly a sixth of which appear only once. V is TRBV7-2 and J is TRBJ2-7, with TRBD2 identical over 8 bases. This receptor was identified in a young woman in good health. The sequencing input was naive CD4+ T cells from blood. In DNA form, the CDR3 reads TGTGCCAGCAGCCCACAGAGCGGGAGCGTTTCCTACGAGCAGTACTTC. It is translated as CASSPQSGSVSYEQYF.